A selection of T cell receptor beta chains follows, all from one sample in a study of blood T cell repertoires in COVID-19. Method: immunoSEQ multiplex PCR; TCRdb's copy keeps in-frame clones and lacks some. The sample lists fewer than 400,000 clones, approximately 87% occurring once. Material: PBMCs or T cells enriched from blood (not recorded which). These receptors were collected from a woman between 45 and 65 years old who had recovered from COVID-19. The CDR3 runs from the conserved cysteine through the conserved F or W. The D gene is left open where the match is weak. A row's size may be missing; if present it is once, few, many or a size class.

j_gene: TRBJ2-2; abundance: .; d_gene: .; len: 14; v_gene: TRBV19; CDR3aa: CASSIGQGRGELFF; CDR3nt: TGTGCCAGTAGTATCGGTCAGGGGCGTGGGGAGCTGTTTTTT
j_gene: TRBJ1-4; abundance: once; d_gene: .; len: 16; v_gene: TRBV18; CDR3aa: CASSPEGTYINEKLFF; CDR3nt: TGTGCCAGCTCACCAGAGGGGACATACATTAATGAAAAACTGTTTTTT
j_gene: TRBJ1-5; abundance: .; d_gene: .; len: 13; v_gene: TRBV19; CDR3aa: CASNPDRNQPQHF; CDR3nt: TGTGCCAGTAACCCGGACAGAAATCAGCCCCAGCATTTT
j_gene: TRBJ1-2; abundance: .; d_gene: .; len: 15; v_gene: TRBV19; CDR3aa: CASRVLGREPYGYTF; CDR3nt: TGTGCCAGTAGGGTACTGGGACGGGAGCCCTATGGCTACACCTTC
j_gene: TRBJ1-2; abundance: .; d_gene: TRBD1; len: 15; v_gene: TRBV6-2/TRBV6-3; CDR3aa: CASSWWRGGNDGYTF; CDR3nt: TGTGCCAGCAGTTGGTGGAGAGGGGGCAACGATGGCTACACCTTC
j_gene: TRBJ1-5; abundance: .; d_gene: .; len: 15; v_gene: TRBV2; CDR3aa: CASSTPDSSNQPQHF; CDR3nt: TGTGCCAGCAGTACTCCGGACAGTAGCAATCAGCCCCAGCATTTT
j_gene: TRBJ1-1; abundance: .; d_gene: TRBD1; len: 15; v_gene: TRBV18; CDR3aa: CASSPQGAGGAEAFF; CDR3nt: TGTGCCAGCTCACCACAGGGGGCAGGAGGTGCTGAAGCTTTCTTT
j_gene: TRBJ2-7; abundance: .; d_gene: TRBD2; len: 15; v_gene: TRBV7-8; CDR3aa: CASSLGPAGAYEQYF; CDR3nt: TGTGCCAGCAGCTTAGGGCCAGCGGGGGCCTACGAGCAGTACTTC
j_gene: TRBJ2-2; abundance: .; d_gene: TRBD2; len: 21; v_gene: TRBV19; CDR3aa: CASSIDSPLYGGGAGSGELFF; CDR3nt: TGTGCCAGTAGTATAGACTCCCCTCTTTATGGCGGGGGGGCCGGAAGCGGGGAGCTGTTTTTT
j_gene: TRBJ1-1; abundance: .; d_gene: TRBD1; len: 16; v_gene: TRBV5-1; CDR3aa: CASSFQGASSNTEAFF; CDR3nt: TGCGCCAGCAGCTTTCAGGGGGCGTCCTCAAACACTGAAGCTTTCTTT